The 8 T cell receptor beta chains listed next were all sequenced from one sample in a study of radiotherapy plus CTLA-4 blockade in lung cancer. TCRdb's table, derived via immunoSEQ multiplex PCR, lists solely in-frame clones and lacks some. The table lists some 100,000 clones, about 83% of them singletons, with 14% to 15% in the top ten. Sequenced here: peripheral blood, sampled from a patient treated with radiotherapy plus ipilimumab. These receptors all come from a human donor with non-small cell lung cancer that progressed on radiotherapy plus ipilimumab.

The chain couples TRBV30 to TRBJ2-5; TRBD1 matches 8 bases. V shed 3 bases and J 5 bases; nucleotides not matched to a gene: 14. CDR1 is GTSNPN, CDR2 SVGIG, per germline (reference sequence). CDR3 length equals 16 residues. The CDR3 reads CAWSGGPTGAEETQYF. The CDR3 bases are TGTGCCTGGAGCGGGGGCCCGACAGGGGCTGAGGAGACCCAGTACTTC.

The rearrangement joins TRBV19 to TRBJ2-7; no definite D call. The length of the CDR3 is 15 residues. Germline V CDR1 and CDR2: LNHDA, SQIVND (reference sequence). Trimming took off 3 bases at V and 2 bases at J, with 14 bases between the two ends. CDR3 bases: TGTGCCAGTAGTATCGGCGCTCATTCAGCCTACGAGCAGTACTTC. Translating gives CASSIGAHSAYEQYF.

This clone was observed a few times. V gene TRBV7-6 combines with J gene TRBJ1-3, with TRBD1 as a possible D gene (6 bases). The CDR3 length is 15 residues. Trimming took 1 base from V and 4 from J, leaving 11 bases between them. In germline, CDR1 is SGHVS, CDR2 FNYEAQ. The CDR3 region is CASSLGPGTGNTIYF. As DNA, the CDR3 is TGTGCCAGCAGCTTAGGCCCCGGGACAGGAAACACCATATATTTT.

Note on this clone: At one boundary the junction diverges from the germline segment, which might be a read error. The V call is TRBV5-1, the J call TRBJ2-7; D ambiguous. Germline CDR1 reads SGHRS; CDR2 reads YFSETQ. The CDR3 is 11 amino acids. The CDR3 DNA reads TGCGCCAACAGCTCGTCCTACGAGCAGTACTTC. It specifies CANSSSYEQYF.

In nucleotides, the CDR3 is TGTGCCAGCCAAGCAGGTTTTCGGGAAAAACTGTTTTTT. This gives the protein CASQAGFREKLFF. The chain uses TRBV6-1 and TRBJ1-4; D uncertain. The CDR3 is made up of 13 amino acids. Germline lookup yields CDR1 MNHNS and CDR2 SASEGT. Trimming removed 8 bases at V and 8 bases at J, with 15 bases between.

The CDR3: CASSLAQDPNSPLHF. For the CDR3, the DNA is TGTGCCAGCAGCTTAGCCCAGGACCCTAATTCACCCCTCCACTTT. This chain connects TRBV7-2 to TRBJ1-6; no reliable D call. V was clipped by 0 bases and J by 6 bases, with 9 bases between them. The CDR3 sequence is 15 residues long. Germline values: CDR1 SGHTA, CDR2 FQGNSA.

The CDR3 loop reads CASSLYSGTSGGRTDTQYF. Here the CDR3 DNA reads TGTGCCAGCAGCTTGTATTCCGGGACTAGCGGGGGCCGCACAGATACGCAGTATTTT. V and J are TRBV7-2 and TRBJ2-3, with 14 bases lining up with TRBD2. Germline-derived CDR1 and CDR2 are SGHTA and FQGNSA. The CDR3 covers 19 residues. V lost 3 bases, J lost 1 base, and 9 bases stayed unmatched. Full variable domain (outside the CDR3, taken from reference TRBV7-2 and TRBJ2-3): GAGVSQSPSNKVTEKGKDVELRCDPISGHTALYWYRQSLGQGLEFLIYFQGNSAPDKSGLPSDRFSAERTGGSVSTLTIQRTQQEDSAVYLCASSLYSGTSGGRTDTQYFGPGTRLTVL.

The V call is TRBV29-1, the J call TRBJ1-2, with a tentative D call TRBD1 (6 bases). V lost 3 bases to trimming and J lost 8 bases, with 10 bases between them. This CDR3 is built from 11 residues. Per germline, CDR1 SQVTM and CDR2 ANQGSEA. The CDR3 region has the DNA TGCAGCGTTGATTGGGGACACGGCTACACCTTC. Protein product: CSVDWGHGYTF.